This TCR beta chain was observed in a study of T cells after yellow fever vaccination. This clonotype showed up just a few times. The antigen is not known. V shed 6 bases and J shed 6 bases, with 22 bases lying between them. This CDR3 has 16 residues. From germline, CDR1 is SNHLY and CDR2 FYNNEI. A process of 5'RACE template switching, which added a universal primer site and UMIs, was used to make TCR cDNA. TCRdb fed the 5' RACE reads into MiXCR, producing one record per CDR3 protein. The profile covers about 550,000 distinct CDR3 sequences, with roughly a fifth appearing a single time and roughly 13% taken by the ten largest. General study results and limits: One caveat is that FACS-sorted repertoires could contain abundant clonotypes contaminating from the bulk population.

This TCR derives from a man aged 25-40 years who received the YFV17D yellow fever vaccine. The sequences come from PBMCs, collected 15 days after the yellow fever booster vaccination. The chain employs TRBV2 and TRBJ2-3; D unresolved. CDR3 nucleotide sequence: TGTGCCAGCAGCGGTTCGTTCAACTCAATTCGGGATACGCAGTATTTT. It yields the protein CASSGSFNSIRDTQYF.